The following is a TCR beta chain sequence with its context. What it binds is not known. The data were obtained in a study of cytomegalovirus exposure and HLA in healthy donors. Findings and limits, study-wide: In a later analysis, a genetic analysis reported fewer productive-TCR N-insertions in an Asian-associated ancestry cluster than the cohort average.

The PCR made use of 60 Vbeta and 13 Jbeta primers. This table comes from immunoSEQ multiplex PCR, and its TCRdb copy is limited to in-frame clones, with some not included. The data show approximately 100,000 clones, about 9.4% seen once. The CDR3 totals 15 residues. Germline loops: CDR1 MNHEY, CDR2 SVGAGI. V was trimmed by 0 bases and J by 2 bases, leaving 10 bases between them. The chain links TRBV6-5 to TRBJ1-1; no reliable D call. Sample: PBMCs. The sequence was collected from a middle-aged man in good health and CMV-seropositive. This CDR3 is CASSYSYFRNTEAFF. Here the CDR3 DNA reads TGTGCCAGCAGTTACTCATACTTCCGAAACACTGAAGCTTTCTTT.